This TCR beta chain derives from a study of shared clonotypes between healthy human individuals. Study-level points and caveats: A generally larger estimated richness was seen in naive subsets than in memory subsets.

Donors had no recently reported acute infections or vaccinations and were HIV-negative. Partitioning of CD4+ cells yielded a CD45RA+ naive subset and a CD45RA-negative memory subset. For this clone: Antigen: not known.

The CDR3 contains 15 residues. Germline values: CDR1 MDHEN, CDR2 SYDVKM. Trimming cost V 7 bases and J 4 bases, with 17 bases left between them. Profiling relied on immunoSEQ multiplex PCR, and the TCRdb table lists in-frame clones only, not all of them. Of approximately 1,500,000 clones listed, about 98% are singletons. Sequencing was performed on naive CD4+ T cells sorted from blood. The subset is: CD45RA+ positively selected. This chain joins TRBV28 and TRBJ1-5; D unresolved. This clonotype was sampled from a man younger than 40 in good health. CDR3 DNA sequence: TGTGCCAGCATCTTTCGGACGGTCCTGAATCAGCCCCAGCATTTT. Its translation: CASIFRTVLNQPQHF.